The next 7 T cell receptor beta chains were all read from a single sample in a study of patients and donors after allogeneic stem cell transplantation. MiXCR was run by TCRdb on the RT-PCR reads, yielding one entry per CDR3 protein. The table lists some 200,000 distinct CDR3 sequences, around 41% of them singletons. Sequencing was performed on blood, either unsorted or a sorted T cell fraction (not recorded which). The receptors stem from a human donor who was either an allogeneic HSCT recipient or a stem cell or donor lymphocyte infusion donor (not recorded which). It is not recorded whose cells these are; they may come from a transplant donor.

The DNA of the CDR3 is TGCGCCAGCAGCCAAGATATGCCGGGGCCGGGCTCTGGAAACACCATATATTTT. This gives the protein CASSQDMPGPGSGNTIYF. V is TRBV4-3 and J is TRBJ1-3, with D possibly being TRBD1 (5 bases). The germline gives CDR1 LGHNA, CDR2 YSLEER. Trimming took 0 bases from V and 0 from J, leaving 15 bases between them. The CDR3 length is 18 residues.

The chain employs TRBV12-3 or TRBV12-4 and TRBJ2-1; 10 nucleotides align to TRBD2. This CDR3 comprises 17 residues. V lost 3 bases and J lost 7; bases outside the gene matches: 12. Written as DNA, the CDR3 is TGTGCCAGCAGTTTTCGTGCTAGCGGGAGATTGTTGAATGAGCAGTTCTTC. Residues: CASSFRASGRLLNEQFF.

V is TRBV7-6 and J is TRBJ2-3, with a tentative D call TRBD2 (5 bases). CDR3 length: 14 residues. V lost 5 bases, J lost 0 bases, and 9 bases lay in between. The germline gives CDR1 SGHVS, CDR2 FNYEAQ. This chain's CDR3 is CASSHGLSTDTQYF. The CDR3, as DNA: TGTGCCAGCAGCCACGGACTCAGCACAGATACGCAGTATTTT.

Only a few counts were recorded for this clonotype. The chain uses TRBV12-3 or TRBV12-4 and TRBJ1-6; a possible D gene is TRBD1 (5 bases). V lost 4 bases to trimming and J lost 1 base, with 8 bases between them. CDR3 size: 15 residues. CDR3 bases: TGTGCCAGCAGTTCGGGGCAGTCCTATAATTCACCCCTCCACTTT. Translating it yields CASSSGQSYNSPLHF.

The V gene is TRBV5-1, the J gene TRBJ1-6, with 9 bases that match TRBD1. The CDR3 consists of 15 residues. With V trimmed by 2 bases and J by 10 bases, 7 bases remained unmatched. CDR1 SGHRS and CDR2 YFSETQ come from the germline V gene. The CDR3 protein is CASSFSGTGQSPLHF. The CDR3 DNA is TGCGCCAGCAGCTTCTCCGGGACAGGGCAATCACCCCTCCACTTT.

This chain connects TRBV30 to TRBJ2-3; perhaps D is TRBD1 or TRBD2 (5 bases each). The length of the CDR3 is 13 residues. CDR1 and CDR2 (germline): GTSNPN, SVGIG (reference sequence). V was shortened by 5 bases and J by 0 bases, with 9 bases between the two germline ends. This chain's CDR3 is CAWARDSTDTQYF. The CDR3 DNA reads TGTGCCTGGGCCCGGGACAGCACAGATACGCAGTATTTT.

The rearrangement joins TRBV7-8 to TRBJ2-1; tentative D call: TRBD1 (6 bases). V was pared by 1 base and J by 12 bases, with 10 bases between. This CDR3 has 12 amino acids. CDR1 and CDR2 (germline): SGHVS, FQNEAQ. The CDR3 nucleotides are TGTGCCAGCAGCTTAGACAGGGATGTGCAGTTCTTC. The encoded protein is CASSLDRDVQFF.